The clone carrying this TCR beta chain was counted between two and nine times. What it binds is unknown. This specimen comes from a study of blood T cells in healthy people across ages. Combining a sample-barcoded 5' primer with a J-beta primer mix, a second PCR ran for roughly 7 to 12 cycles. TCRdb used MiXCR to reprocess the 5' RACE reads, holding one entry per CDR3 protein. The repertoire holds 950,000 to 1,200,000 distinct CDR3 sequences, with about two fifths as singletons. Findings and limits, study-wide: Considered underestimates were the diversity estimates obtained from one million T cells.

Germline CDR1 is DFQATT and CDR2 is SNEGSKA (reference sequence). The CDR3 length is 16 residues. Trimming cost V 6 bases and J 1 base, with 20 bases left between them. The chain uses TRBV20-1 and TRBJ2-3, with D unclear. The source is a man younger than 30 in good health. Sequenced material: blood. CDR3 sequence: CSAQKYGGEGTDTQYF. The DNA of the CDR3 is TGCAGTGCCCAAAAATACGGTGGTGAGGGCACAGATACGCAGTATTTT.